This T cell receptor beta chain was observed in a study of siplizumab effects on memory and regulatory T cells. Study summary: Mixed lymphocyte reactions ran in pairs, with siplizumab at roughly 1 ug/mL or without drug.

Mixed lymphocyte reaction cells underwent less than 7 days of coculture at 37°C. On this clone itself: Its cognate antigen is unknown.

Findings of the study overall: No more than a minor fraction of alloreactive clones could be traced back to unstimulated subsets. Controls showed an average of approximately 27% Treg-derived mappable alloreactive CD4+ clones, while siplizumab showed roughly 70%.

The V and J ends lost 0 bases and 7 bases, in that order; junction bases with no gene match: 5. This CDR3 is 16 amino acids long. Germline CDR1 SGHDT, CDR2 YYEEEE. Clones were read by immunoSEQ multiplex PCR, and TCRdb kept only the in-frame ones, dropping some. The sample has 10,000 to 15,000 clones, more than 40% seen once. The chain employs TRBV5-6 and TRBJ2-2; 11 bases fit TRBD2. The specimen was CFSE-low (dividing) CD8+ T cells sorted from an allogeneic mixed lymphocyte reaction. This clonotype was sampled from a human donor in good health; the cells came from an allogeneic mixed lymphocyte reaction. Some clones in this sample may be carry-over from other donors' samples. Here the CDR3 reads CASSLELAGAVGELFF. In DNA form, the CDR3 reads TGTGCCAGCAGCTTGGAACTAGCGGGAGCGGTCGGGGAGCTGTTTTTT. The full variable domain, with the rest looked up from reference TRBV5-6 and TRBJ2-2, is DAGVTQSPTHLIKTRGQQVTLRCSPKSGHDTVSWYQQALGQGPQFIFQYYEEEERQRGNFPDRFSGHQFPNYSSELNVNALLLGDSALYLCASSLELAGAVGELFFGEGSRLTVL.